The 15 T cell receptor beta chains below all came from one sample that was sequenced in a study of response to subunit inactivated influenza vaccine. TCRdb re-called the RT-PCR reads with MiXCR, one entry per CDR3 protein. This table has about 520,000 distinct CDR3 sequences, less than 30% appearing once. This sample comprised CD4+ T cells sorted from PBMCs, obtained 5 days after vaccination. These receptors all come from a man aged 45-65 years who received an inactivated influenza vaccine.

This clonotype came up many times. The rearrangement uses TRBV12-3 or TRBV12-4 and TRBJ2-7; D assignment may be TRBD1 or TRBD2 (5 bases each). The CDR3 is 15 amino acids. V was cut by 7 bases and J by 4 bases, with 20 bases left in between. CDR3 sequence (DNA): TGTGCCAGCAATTCCAGAGGGGTGGACTTATACGAGCAGTACTTC. This codes for CASNSRGVDLYEQYF.

The chain is built from TRBV20-1 and TRBJ2-1, with D perhaps TRBD1 or TRBD2 (7 bases each). V was clipped by 6 bases and J by 4 bases, with 22 bases between them. The germline gives CDR1 DFQATT, CDR2 SNEGSKA (reference sequence). CDR3 length equals 16 residues. The CDR3 protein is CSALAVGGGQYNEQFF. The CDR3 nucleotides read TGCAGTGCCCTCGCGGTTGGCGGGGGACAGTACAATGAGCAGTTCTTC.

The V gene is TRBV7-8, the J gene TRBJ2-6; 8 positions agree with TRBD1. This CDR3 comprises 17 residues. The germline gives CDR1 SGHVS, CDR2 FQNEAQ. V shed 4 bases and J 2 bases; nucleotides not matched to a gene: 7. CDR3 sequence (DNA): TGTGCCAGCAGCTCCCGGACAGGGCAGGCTGGGGCCAACGTCCTGACTTTC. Residues: CASSSRTGQAGANVLTF.

The chain combines TRBV18 with TRBJ2-5; 9 nucleotides align to TRBD2. Per germline, CDR1 KGHSH and CDR2 LQKENI. V was pared by 11 bases and J by 2 bases, with 3 bases of the junction left unmatched. The CDR3 has 12 residues. For the CDR3, the DNA is TGTGCCGCGGGAGGGGTACAAGAGACCCAGTACTTC. Its translation: CAAGGVQETQYF.

This clonotype was detected only a few times. The V and J genes are TRBV20-1 and TRBJ2-1, with TRBD2 as a possible D gene (5 bases). Trimming removed 6 bases at V and 3 bases at J, with 6 bases between. The CDR3 runs to 11 residues. Germline V lookup: CDR1 DFQATT, CDR2 SNEGSKA (reference sequence). CDR3 loop: CSAAGYNEQFF. The CDR3 region has the DNA TGCAGTGCGGCGGGCTACAATGAGCAGTTCTTC.

This clonotype was detected many times. CDR3: CASSGKAGGPETQYF. The DNA of the CDR3 is TGTGCCAGCAGCGGAAAGGCGGGAGGGCCTGAGACCCAGTACTTC. The chain combines TRBV11-2 with TRBJ2-5; TRBD2 matches at 9 bases. CDR3 size: 15 residues. With 5 bases clipped from V and 5 bases from J, the junction kept 9 bases outside the gene matches. In germline, CDR1 is SGHAT, CDR2 FQNNGV. Based on the CDR3 plus reference TRBV11-2 and TRBJ2-5, the full variable domain is EAGVAQSPRYKIIEKRQSVAFWCNPISGHATLYWYQQILGQGPKLLIQFQNNGVVDDSQLPKDRFSAERLKGVDSTLKIQPAKLEDSAVYLCASSGKAGGPETQYFGPGTRLLVL.

This clonotype was observed a handful of times. The V call is TRBV20-1, the J call TRBJ2-2; 7 bases fit TRBD2. Germline V gives CDR1 DFQATT, CDR2 SNEGSKA (reference sequence). V shed 0 bases, J shed 4 bases, and the junction held 11 bases outside the gene matches. This CDR3 is built from 17 residues. The CDR3 here is CSARDLWSGARTGELFF. The CDR3 DNA is TGCAGTGCTAGAGATCTCTGGAGCGGGGCCCGCACCGGGGAGCTGTTTTTT.

The chain has TRBV18 and TRBJ1-1; possible D gene TRBD1, 5 bases. V was cut by 3 bases and J by 4 bases, with 9 bases left in between. Looked up from germline, CDR1 is KGHSH and CDR2 is LQKENI. The CDR3 loop spans 13 amino acids. CDR3 in amino acids: CASSPRTSTEAFF. Written as DNA, the CDR3 is TGTGCCAGCTCACCCCGGACAAGCACTGAAGCTTTCTTT.

J is TRBJ2-1 and V is TRBV15; D not certain. V lost 1 base and J 4 bases, leaving 5 bases between the germline ends. Germline V lookup: CDR1 LNHNV, CDR2 YYDKDF (reference sequence). This CDR3 has 13 amino acids. The CDR3 DNA reads TGTGCCACCAGCAGAGGGGATTACAATGAGCAGTTCTTC. Translation: CATSRGDYNEQFF.

This clonotype was found many times. This CDR3 is CASSLWGRAGGGNEQFF. The CDR3 DNA sequence: TGCGCCAGCAGCTTGTGGGGGCGAGCGGGAGGAGGCAATGAGCAGTTCTTC. The chain joins TRBV5-1 to TRBJ2-1; 9 bases line up with TRBD2. This CDR3 has 17 amino acids. Germline V gene sequence: CDR1 SGHRS, CDR2 YFSETQ. The J segment lost 6 bases and the V segment lost 1 base, leaving 11 bases of the junction unmatched.

This clonotype has a handful of counts. V and J are TRBV5-1 and TRBJ2-3; D ambiguous. The CDR3 loop spans 14 amino acids. The V gene's germline CDR1 is SGHRS and CDR2 YFSETQ. Trimming stripped 0 bases from V and 5 bases from J, with 10 bases between. CDR3 loop: CASSLVSGQDTQYF. CDR3 DNA sequence: TGCGCCAGCAGCTTGGTTTCAGGCCAAGATACGCAGTATTTT. Using reference TRBV5-1 and TRBJ2-3 for the parts outside the CDR3, the full variable domain is KAGVTQTPRYLIKTRGQQVTLSCSPISGHRSVSWYQQTPGQGLQFLFEYFSETQRNKGNFPGRFSGRQFSNSRSEMNVSTLELGDSALYLCASSLVSGQDTQYFGPGTRLTVL.

This clonotype was observed a few times. The genes are TRBV7-2 and TRBJ2-3; maybe TRBD1 (6 bases). With 8 bases removed from V and 5 bases from J, the gap between germline ends came to 20 bases. This CDR3 is built from 15 residues. Per the germline V gene, CDR1 is SGHTA and CDR2 is FQGNSA. For the CDR3, the DNA is TGTGCCAGCCAGGACAGCCCTGGAAAAATAGATACGCAGTATTTT. Its translation is CASQDSPGKIDTQYF.

The chain combines TRBV12-3 or TRBV12-4 with TRBJ1-5; D ambiguous. This CDR3 has 12 residues. V lost 4 bases, J lost 5 bases, and 6 bases lay in between. The CDR3 region has the DNA TGTGCCAGCAGTTCCCCCGATCAGCCCCAGCATTTT. It codes for CASSSPDQPQHF.

The chain carries TRBV6-2 or TRBV6-3 and TRBJ2-2; 7 positions match TRBD1. Germline V gene data show CDR1 as MNHEY and CDR2 as SVGEGT. The CDR3 is made up of 16 amino acids. Losses at the gene ends were 4 bases for V and 1 base for J; bases not matched to a gene: 6. The CDR3 DNA is TGTGCCAGCAGTTGGGGCCGGACAGGGAACACCGGGGAGCTGTTTTTT. Its translation: CASSWGRTGNTGELFF.

The chain recombines TRBV20-1 with TRBJ2-1, with 9 bases matching TRBD1. The V and J ends lost 2 bases and 9 bases, in that order; junction bases with no gene match: 5. The CDR3 has 13 residues. Germline-derived CDR1 and CDR2 are DFQATT and SNEGSKA (reference sequence). In DNA, the CDR3 is TGCAGTGCTAGACGGACAGGGGTGGGTGAGCAGTTCTTC. Translating gives CSARRTGVGEQFF.